This passage covers 13 T cell receptor beta chains from one sample sequenced in a study of T cells in women clearing cervical HPV infection (dated by TCRdb to 2016 to 2019). Library preparation used the immunoSEQ multiplex PCR assay. Imported from immuneACCESS, the table was reduced by TCRdb to in-frame sequences with V and J called. These copies leave out some clones; in studies compared against another copy, an unresolved V gene accounts for under half, and the cause of the remainder is not known. The sample table holds approximately 31,000 clones. The leading ten clones occupy 3.1% of the sample. Input material: blood buffy coat. The receptors here all came from a woman between 18 and 69 years old with a cervical HPV16 infection that either progressed to CIN3+ or cleared (not recorded which).

In regard to this clone: Read data end 3 residues before the CDR3 end; the end is taken from the germline J gene. This chain links TRBV10-2 with TRBJ1-2; 10 bases fit TRBD1. The ends lost 10 bases at V and 6 bases at J; junction bases unmatched: 14. CDR1 is WSHSY, CDR2 SAAADI, per germline. The CDR3 runs 15 residues. The CDR3 reads CAIYSVGQGNDGYTF. The CDR3 DNA, read in part, is TGCGCCATCTACAGTGTGGGACAGGGGAACGATGGC.

Concerning this clone itself: From the germline J gene comes the end of the CDR3, since the read stops 3 residues before it. The V and J genes are TRBV20-1 and TRBJ2-7, with D possibly TRBD2 on 6 matching bases. In germline, CDR1 is DFQATT, CDR2 SNEGSKA (reference sequence). V lost 7 bases and J lost 3, with 10 bases in between. The CDR3 consists of 11 residues. CDR3 loop: CSGVGGYEQYF. The part of the CDR3 DNA that was read is TGCAGTGGGGTGGGGGGCTACGAG.

A word on this clone: The sequence runs out 3 residues before the end of the CDR3; the remainder is reconstructed from the germline J gene. The chain combines TRBV18 with TRBJ2-7, with 9 bases lining up with TRBD1. The ends lost 3 bases at V and 1 base at J; junction bases unmatched: 4. Germline V gene lookup returns CDR1 KGHSH and CDR2 LQKENI. The CDR3 runs to 15 residues. CDR3 in amino acids: CASSPMTGGSYEQYF. The sequenced CDR3 bases are TGTGCCAGCTCACCGATGACAGGGGGATCCTACGAG.

In regard to this clone: The read falls 3 residues short of the CDR3 end, and the missing part is taken from the germline J gene. The rearrangement links TRBV7-9 to TRBJ1-6, with a possible D match to TRBD1 (6 bases). CDR1 SEHNR and CDR2 FQNEAQ come from the germline V gene (reference sequence). Trimming removed 5 bases from V and 11 bases from J, with 16 bases in between. This CDR3 contains 14 residues. The CDR3 reads CASSPRQDAPPLHF. The DNA read from the CDR3 is TGTGCCAGCAGCCCTCGACAGGATGCACCACCC.

Remarks on this clone: The read gets to within 3 residues of the CDR3 end, and the germline J gene fills in the rest. V and J are TRBV7-8 and TRBJ2-3; possible D gene TRBD1, 5 bases. This CDR3 spans 15 amino acids. V lost 1 base and J lost 2, with 10 bases in between. Germline V gives CDR1 SGHVS, CDR2 FQNEAQ. The CDR3 is CASSLGQLYTDTQYF. CDR3 DNA (partial): TGTGCCAGCAGCTTAGGACAGTTATACACAGATACG.

Partial CDR3 DNA: TGCGCCAGCAGCCTCGTTAGATTGGTCCGCGGGGATACG. Residues: CASSLVRLVRGDT. The CDR3 in full is CASSLVRLVRGDTQYF. V and J are TRBV4-1 and TRBJ2-3; D might be TRBD2 (5 bases). Read sequence stops 3 residues before the CDR3 end, and the germline J gene provides the missing end. V was clipped by 4 bases and J by 6 bases, with 20 bases between them. Germline assignment: CDR1 MGHRA and CDR2 YSYEKL. CDR3 length: 16 residues.

Of note for this clone: From the germline J gene comes the end of the CDR3, since the read stops 3 residues before it. This sequence joins TRBV18 and TRBJ2-7; 9 positions agree with TRBD2. After removal of 3 bases from V and 6 bases from J, the junction contained 15 bases not matched to a gene. This CDR3 region has 17 residues. Germline lookup yields CDR1 KGHSH and CDR2 LQKENI. The CDR3: CASSPSVAGVAVGEQYF. The CDR3 bases that were read are TGTGCCAGCTCACCTTCAGTAGCGGGGGTTGCCGTGGGCGAG.

On this clone itself: The read falls 3 residues short of the CDR3 end, and the missing part is taken from the germline J gene. The sample holds other DNA sequences that translate to the same CDR3. The rearrangement uses TRBV18 and TRBJ2-2; possible D gene TRBD1, 5 bases. The CDR3 runs to 16 residues. Germline V gives CDR1 KGHSH, CDR2 LQKENI. CDR3 region: CASSPPQGRNNSPLFF. The sequenced part of the CDR3 DNA is TGTGCCAGCTCACCACCCCAGGGAAGGAATAATTCACCG.

To note about this clone: The read falls 3 residues short of the CDR3 end, and the missing part is taken from the germline J gene. The J gene is TRBJ2-3, the V gene TRBV7-2; 8 bases map to TRBD2. This CDR3 spans 17 amino acids. The ends lost 0 bases at V and 5 bases at J; junction bases unmatched: 10. Germline CDR1 and CDR2: SGHTA and FQGNSA. CDR3 DNA, as far as it was read: TGTGCCAGCAGCTTAGCGGCGACGGGGGGGCTTCAAGATACG. Encoded protein: CASSLAATGGLQDT. In full, the CDR3 is CASSLAATGGLQDTQYF. The full variable domain, in which reference TRBV7-2 and TRBJ2-3 provide the parts outside the CDR3, is GAGVSQSPSNKVTEKGKDVELRCDPISGHTALYWYRQSLGQGLEFLIYFQGNSAPDKSGLPSDRFSAERTGGSVSTLTIQRTQQEDSAVYLCASSLAATGGLQDTQYFGPGTRLTVL.

In the case of this clone: The read ends 3 residues early relative to the CDR3; the germline J gene fills the gap. The rearrangement joins TRBV3-1 (or the pseudogene TRBV3-2) to TRBJ2-3; D may be TRBD1 (6 bases). V was pared by 1 base and J by 5 bases, with 7 bases between. This CDR3 has 13 residues. CDR1 is LGHDT and CDR2 is YNNKEL in the germline V gene (reference sequence). The CDR3 bases that were read are TGTGCCAGCAGCCAAGGAGGGGGAGATACG. It translates to CASSQGGGDT. In full, the CDR3 reads CASSQGGGDTQYF.

The CDR3 bases that were read are TGTGCCAGCAGTGTACCGGGACAGGGGTTCAGGCAGCCC. Its translation: CASSVPGQGFRQP. The complete CDR3 sequence is CASSVPGQGFRQPQHF. The chain carries TRBV6-1 and TRBJ1-5; 10 positions match TRBD1. The read finishes 3 residues shy of the CDR3 end, and the germline J gene is used to complete it. CDR1 MNHNS and CDR2 SASEGT come from the germline V gene. There are 16 residues in the CDR3. Trimming at V came to 4 bases and at J to 7 bases, leaving 10 bases not matched to a gene.

As concerns this clone: The DNA ends 3 residues before the CDR3 does, and the rest of the CDR3 is filled in from the germline J gene. The V and J genes are TRBV18 and TRBJ2-5; D may be TRBD1 (5 bases). The V gene's germline CDR1 is KGHSH and CDR2 LQKENI. The CDR3 loop spans 14 amino acids. V was shortened by 2 bases and J by 4 bases, with 11 bases between the two germline ends. Partial CDR3 DNA: TGTGCCAGCTCACCAAGGGGCATTGGAGAGACC. It yields the protein CASSPRGIGET. In full, the CDR3 is CASSPRGIGETQYF.

On this clone itself: A junction end diverges from the germline sequence, so it may reflect a read error. The read halts 3 residues ahead of the CDR3 end, with the missing end drawn from the germline J gene. Other DNA sequences in the same sample also yield this CDR3. V and J are TRBV19 and TRBJ1-3, with 9 bases matching TRBD1. CDR3 length: 17 amino acids. CDR1 and CDR2 from the germline V gene are LNHDA and SQIVND (reference sequence). Here the CDR3 reads CASSIVSSGTGRNTIYF. The CDR3 bases that were read are TGTGCCAGTAGTATAGTCTCTTCGGGGACAGGGAGAAACACA.